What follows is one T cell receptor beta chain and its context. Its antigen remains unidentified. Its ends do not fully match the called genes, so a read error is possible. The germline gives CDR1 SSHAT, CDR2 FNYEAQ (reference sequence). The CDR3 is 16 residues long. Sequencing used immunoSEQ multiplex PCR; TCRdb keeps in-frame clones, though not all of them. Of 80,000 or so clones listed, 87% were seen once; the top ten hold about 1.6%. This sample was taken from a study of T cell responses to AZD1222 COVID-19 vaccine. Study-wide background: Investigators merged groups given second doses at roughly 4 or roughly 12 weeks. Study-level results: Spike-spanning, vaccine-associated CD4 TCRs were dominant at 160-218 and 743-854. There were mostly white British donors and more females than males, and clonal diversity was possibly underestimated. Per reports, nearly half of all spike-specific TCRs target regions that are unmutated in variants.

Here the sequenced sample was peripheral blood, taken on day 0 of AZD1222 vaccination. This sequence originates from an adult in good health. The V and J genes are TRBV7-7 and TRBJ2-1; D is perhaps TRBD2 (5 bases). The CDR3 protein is CASSPRTRGTYNEQFF. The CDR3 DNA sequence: TGTGCTAGCAGCCCCCGAACTAGAGGTACATACAATGAGCAGTTCTTC.